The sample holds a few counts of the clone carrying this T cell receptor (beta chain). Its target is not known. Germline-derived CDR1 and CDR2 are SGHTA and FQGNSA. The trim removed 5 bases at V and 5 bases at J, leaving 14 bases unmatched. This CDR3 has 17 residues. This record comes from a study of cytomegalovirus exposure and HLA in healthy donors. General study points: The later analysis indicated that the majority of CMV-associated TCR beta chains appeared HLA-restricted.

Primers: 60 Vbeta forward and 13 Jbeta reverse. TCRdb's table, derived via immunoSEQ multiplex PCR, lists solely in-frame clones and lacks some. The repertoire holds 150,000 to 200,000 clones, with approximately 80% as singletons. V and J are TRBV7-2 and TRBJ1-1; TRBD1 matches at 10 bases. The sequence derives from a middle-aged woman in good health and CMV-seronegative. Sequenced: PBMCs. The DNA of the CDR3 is TGTGCCAGCAGCGCGTGGACAGGGGGGGTCAGTGAGACTGAAGCTTTCTTT. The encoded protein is CASSAWTGGVSETEAFF.